The clone carrying this T cell receptor beta chain appeared a few times. The antigen remains unidentified. TCRdb processed the RT-PCR reads anew with MiXCR; each CDR3 protein has one entry. The repertoire holds roughly 180,000 distinct CDR3 sequences, with 7.5% to 10% as singletons. This sample is drawn from a study of response to subunit inactivated influenza vaccine. Findings and caveats of the study: Each seasonal influenza vaccination, the authors suggested, recruits few new T cells.

This specimen was non-naive T cells sorted from PBMCs, taken on the day of vaccination. This clonotype was obtained from a man over 45 who received an inactivated influenza vaccine.

The CDR3 sequence is CASSFETSGRQPQYF. CDR3 nucleotides: TGCGCCAGCAGCTTTGAGACTAGCGGGAGGCAGCCGCAGTATTTT. V usage is TRBV5-1 and J usage is TRBJ2-3, with 13 positions matching TRBD2. Germline trimming cut 2 bases from V and 10 bases from J; bases unmatched to any gene: 7. The germline CDR1 and CDR2 sequences are SGHRS and YFSETQ. This CDR3 spans 15 amino acids.